Below are 25 T cell receptor beta chains sequenced from a single sample in a study of blood T cell repertoires in COVID-19. Only in-frame clones appear in the TCRdb table, and some are missing; sequencing was by immunoSEQ multiplex PCR. The data contain a few hundred thousand clones, roughly 84% of them singletons. Sequenced sample: PBMCs or T cells enriched from blood (not recorded which). The receptors were gathered from a woman aged 30 to 39 who had recovered from COVID-19.

V usage is TRBV5-1 and J usage is TRBJ1-2; a weak D match, TRBD1 (6 bases). The CDR3 length is 13 residues. CDR1 is SGHRS and CDR2 is YFSETQ in the germline V gene. With 6 bases removed from V and 8 bases from J, the gap between germline ends came to 17 bases. CDR3 region: CASTFNRDQGYTF. The CDR3 DNA follows: TGCGCCAGCACCTTCAACAGGGATCAAGGCTACACCTTC.

This clone was seen only a few times. The rearrangement joins TRBV23-1 to TRBJ1-5; D is uncertain. TRBV23-1 is given ORF status, its function remaining uncertain. With 5 bases removed from V and 0 bases from J, the gap between germline ends came to 11 bases. The CDR3 runs 15 residues. CDR3 nucleotide sequence: TGCGCCAGCAGTGGCCAGCGTTATAGCAATCAGCCCCAGCATTTT. Translation: CASSGQRYSNQPQHF.

In regard to this clone: Other DNA sequences within the sample encode an identical CDR3. The CDR3 protein is CASSPRTGNTEAFF. CDR3 sequence (DNA): TGCGCCAGCAGCCCGAGGACAGGTAACACTGAAGCTTTCTTT. V is TRBV5-1 and J is TRBJ1-1, with 7 bases that match TRBD1. Germline values: CDR1 SGHRS, CDR2 YFSETQ. V lost 4 bases to trimming and J lost 2 bases; unmatched junction nucleotides: 5. CDR3 length equals 14 residues.

This chain links TRBV6-2 or TRBV6-3 with TRBJ1-1; TRBD1 aligns across 7 bases. The CDR3 totals 13 residues. After removal of 7 bases from V and 3 bases from J, the junction contained 5 bases not matched to a gene. Germline assignment: CDR1 MNHEY and CDR2 SVGEGT. The CDR3 spells CASTPGQYTEAFF. The CDR3 bases are TGTGCCAGCACCCCGGGACAGTACACTGAAGCTTTCTTT.

The chain employs TRBV5-1 and TRBJ1-1, with a possible D match to TRBD1 (6 bases). The CDR3 length is 17 residues. Germline-derived CDR1 and CDR2 are SGHRS and YFSETQ. Trimming took off 2 bases at V and 4 bases at J, with 21 bases between the two ends. The CDR3 reads CASSFFSGYRAGTEAFF. The CDR3 DNA reads as TGCGCCAGCAGCTTCTTTTCGGGATACAGGGCCGGCACTGAAGCTTTCTTT.

This clone appeared once. V gene TRBV4-1 combines with J gene TRBJ2-1; 12 bases line up with TRBD2. V lost 0 bases, J lost 9 bases, and 9 bases stayed unmatched. Germline V gene data show CDR1 as MGHRA and CDR2 as YSYEKL. The CDR3 length is 17 residues. The CDR3 loop reads CASSQDLTSGGPGEQFF. The CDR3 DNA sequence: TGCGCCAGCAGCCAAGATCTGACTAGCGGGGGACCCGGTGAGCAGTTCTTC.

About this clone itself: Within the sample, other DNA sequences also encode this same CDR3. The gene calls are TRBV3-1 (or the pseudogene TRBV3-2) and TRBJ1-5, with 7 bases lining up with TRBD1. The germline V gene encodes CDR1 LGHDT and CDR2 YNNKEL (reference sequence). The CDR3 contains 15 residues. V lost 2 bases, J lost 3 bases, and 4 bases stayed unmatched. CDR3 DNA sequence: TGTGCCAGCAGCCAATCAGGGGGGAACAATCAGCCCCAGCATTTT. Its translation: CASSQSGGNNQPQHF.

The chain recombines TRBV7-9 with TRBJ2-1; 10 nucleotides agree with TRBD1. The V segment lost 5 bases and the J segment 8 bases; nucleotides outside the gene matches: 12. Germline CDR1 and CDR2: SEHNR and FQNEAQ (reference sequence). The CDR3 length is 16 residues. CDR3 amino acids: CASSNALRTGGYEQFF. CDR3 nucleotide sequence: TGTGCCAGCAGCAACGCTTTACGGACAGGGGGATATGAGCAGTTCTTC.

V gene TRBV6-2 or TRBV6-3 combines with J gene TRBJ1-2; D is uncertain. CDR1 is MNHEY, CDR2 SVGEGT, per germline. Trimming removed 2 bases from V and 6 bases from J, with 10 bases in between. This CDR3 region has 13 residues. CDR3 amino acids: CASSYGLTNGYTF. CDR3 bases: TGTGCCAGCAGTTACGGACTTACCAATGGCTACACCTTC.

This chain links TRBV19 with TRBJ1-5, with 8 nucleotides matching TRBD1. Trimming cost V 5 bases and J 5 bases; bases outside gene matches: 8. The CDR3 extends over 15 amino acids. Germline V gene data show CDR1 as LNHDA and CDR2 as SQIVND (reference sequence). The CDR3 is CASSLPGQDYQPQHF. CDR3 nucleotide sequence: TGTGCCAGTAGTTTACCGGGACAGGACTATCAGCCCCAGCATTTT.

The chain is built from TRBV28 and TRBJ2-5; a weak D match, TRBD2 (5 bases). The germline gives CDR1 MDHEN, CDR2 SYDVKM. This CDR3 spans 13 amino acids. Trimming removed 7 bases from V and 0 bases from J, with 9 bases in between. The CDR3 region has the DNA TGTGCCAGCACGGGAACCAACCAAGAGACCCAGTACTTC. The encoded protein is CASTGTNQETQYF.

The rearrangement joins TRBV30 to TRBJ2-1; weak D call: TRBD1 (6 bases). Between the trimmed V and J ends, which lost 5 bases and 9 bases, there was a span of 11 bases. The CDR3 is 11 residues long. Germline-derived CDR1 and CDR2 are GTSNPN and SVGIG (reference sequence). The CDR3 region is CAWQTGTEQFF. CDR3 DNA: TGTGCCTGGCAAACAGGGACTGAGCAGTTCTTC.

The rearrangement joins TRBV14 to TRBJ1-6; a weak D match, TRBD1 (6 bases). Per the germline V gene, CDR1 is SGHDN and CDR2 is FVKESK. V dropped 5 bases and J dropped 5 bases, with 10 bases sitting between them. The CDR3 spans 14 residues. The CDR3 DNA follows: TGTGCCAGCAGCAGGACAGCGAATAATTCACCCCTCCACTTT. Translation: CASSRTANNSPLHF.

The chain joins TRBV6-5 to TRBJ2-1; TRBD2 matches 10 bases. Germline assignment: CDR1 MNHEY and CDR2 SVGAGI. The CDR3 loop spans 14 amino acids. The J segment lost 10 bases and the V segment lost 2 bases, leaving 5 bases of the junction unmatched. The DNA for the CDR3 is TGTGCCAGCAGTTACCAACTAGCGGGGTACGAGCAGTTCTTC. It specifies CASSYQLAGYEQFF.

V usage is TRBV19 and J usage is TRBJ1-1; 7 positions agree with TRBD1. Germline V lookup: CDR1 LNHDA, CDR2 SQIVND (reference sequence). CDR3 length: 15 residues. Trimming cost V 4 bases and J 0 bases; bases outside gene matches: 5. The CDR3 DNA is TGTGCCAGTAGTAGGAGACAGGGACTGAACACTGAAGCTTTCTTT. Amino acids: CASSRRQGLNTEAFF.

The J gene is TRBJ2-3, the V gene TRBV28; D remains unclear. CDR3 length: 12 amino acids. V was trimmed by 4 bases and J by 3 bases, leaving 5 bases between them. Germline CDR1 is MDHEN and CDR2 is SYDVKM. The CDR3 coding sequence is TGTGCCAGCAGTTCTCCTACAGATACGCAGTATTTT. It is translated as CASSSPTDTQYF.

The sample holds one count of this clone. The chain combines TRBV9 with TRBJ2-2, with D maybe TRBD1 (5 bases). The CDR3 totals 15 residues. Germline values: CDR1 SGDLS, CDR2 YYNGEE. V gave up 0 bases and J gave up 2 bases, with 8 bases separating them. The DNA of the CDR3 is TGTGCCAGCAGCGTAGTGGGGCAAAACACCGGGGAGCTGTTTTTT. Translation gives CASSVVGQNTGELFF. The full variable domain, its missing parts supplied by reference TRBV9 and TRBJ2-2, is DSGVTQTPKHLITATGQRVTLRCSPRSGDLSVYWYQQSLDQGLQFLIQYYNGEERAKGNILERFSAQQFPDLHSELNLSSLELGDSALYFCASSVVGQNTGELFFGEGSRLTVL.

V is TRBV11-3 and J is TRBJ2-1, with D tentatively TRBD1 (5 bases). The germline V and J ends were trimmed by 0 bases and 3 bases, with 9 bases remaining between them. The CDR3 sequence is 15 residues long. Germline CDR1 and CDR2: SGHNT and YENEEA. The CDR3 DNA is TGTGCCAGCAGCTTAGATCCAGGGCTCTACAATGAGCAGTTCTTC. It is translated as CASSLDPGLYNEQFF.

The chain carries TRBV9 and TRBJ1-2; 7 bases fit TRBD1. Germline loops: CDR1 SGDLS, CDR2 YYNGEE. V shed 0 bases, J shed 7 bases, and the junction held 6 bases outside the gene matches. This CDR3 contains 14 residues. The CDR3 sequence: CASSVESGGTGYTF. The DNA of the CDR3 is TGTGCCAGCAGCGTAGAGTCAGGGGGGACTGGCTACACCTTC. The variable domain in full, with the rest retrieved from reference TRBV9 and TRBJ1-2, is DSGVTQTPKHLITATGQRVTLRCSPRSGDLSVYWYQQSLDQGLQFLIQYYNGEERAKGNILERFSAQQFPDLHSELNLSSLELGDSALYFCASSVESGGTGYTFGSGTRLTVV.

This clone was found once. The V call is TRBV3-1 (or the pseudogene TRBV3-2), the J call TRBJ1-2; D is perhaps TRBD1 (5 bases). The CDR3 runs 17 residues. Trimming pared 7 bases from V and 4 bases from J, leaving 25 bases between. Germline lookup yields CDR1 LGHDT and CDR2 YNNKEL (reference sequence). The CDR3 spells CASTPGQLGGSGYGYTF. The DNA for the CDR3 is TGTGCCAGCACTCCGGGGCAGCTGGGGGGGAGTGGCTATGGCTACACCTTC.

The CDR3 coding sequence is TGTGCCAGCAGCTCCCTAGCGGGGAAGGAACAGACCCAGTACTTC. Encoded protein: CASSSLAGKEQTQYF. The V gene is TRBV7-9, the J gene TRBJ2-5; the match to TRBD2 covers 9 bases. CDR1 SEHNR and CDR2 FQNEAQ come from the germline V gene (reference sequence). After removal of 4 bases from V and 6 bases from J, the junction contained 9 bases not matched to a gene. The CDR3 has 15 residues.

The chain employs TRBV19 and TRBJ1-5; D not certain. CDR1 LNHDA and CDR2 SQIVND come from the germline V gene (reference sequence). V lost 1 base and J 0 bases, leaving 10 bases between the germline ends. The CDR3 extends over 16 amino acids. The CDR3 DNA sequence: TGTGCCAGTAGTATAGCTCCCGCTACTAGCAATCAGCCCCAGCATTTT. Protein sequence: CASSIAPATSNQPQHF.

The chain links TRBV4-2 to TRBJ1-2; 9 nucleotides line up with TRBD1. The CDR3 is 15 amino acids. Germline lookup yields CDR1 LGHNA and CDR2 YNFKEQ. The junction had 3 bases not matched to a gene; V was cut back by 2 bases and J by 2 bases. CDR3 nucleotide sequence: TGTGCCAGCAGCCAAATGGGACAGGGAAACTATGGCTACACCTTC. This gives the protein CASSQMGQGNYGYTF.

This chain links TRBV13 with TRBJ1-5; 9 bases align to TRBD1. V lost 5 bases and J lost 1; bases outside the gene matches: 3. This CDR3 is built from 15 residues. Germline assignment: CDR1 PRHDT and CDR2 FYEKMQ (reference sequence). The CDR3 is CASSLGQGSNQPQHF. CDR3 nucleotides: TGTGCCAGCAGCCTCGGACAGGGGAGCAATCAGCCCCAGCATTTT.

This clone was found once. The chain couples TRBV6-1 to TRBJ1-6, with TRBD1 as a possible D gene (5 bases). The germline V gene encodes CDR1 MNHNS and CDR2 SASEGT. The CDR3 consists of 16 residues. V gave up 3 bases and J gave up 8 bases, with 17 bases separating them. This chain's CDR3 is CASSEEGLGPYSPLHF. The CDR3 nucleotides read TGTGCCAGCAGTGAGGAGGGGCTGGGGCCCTATTCACCCCTCCACTTT.